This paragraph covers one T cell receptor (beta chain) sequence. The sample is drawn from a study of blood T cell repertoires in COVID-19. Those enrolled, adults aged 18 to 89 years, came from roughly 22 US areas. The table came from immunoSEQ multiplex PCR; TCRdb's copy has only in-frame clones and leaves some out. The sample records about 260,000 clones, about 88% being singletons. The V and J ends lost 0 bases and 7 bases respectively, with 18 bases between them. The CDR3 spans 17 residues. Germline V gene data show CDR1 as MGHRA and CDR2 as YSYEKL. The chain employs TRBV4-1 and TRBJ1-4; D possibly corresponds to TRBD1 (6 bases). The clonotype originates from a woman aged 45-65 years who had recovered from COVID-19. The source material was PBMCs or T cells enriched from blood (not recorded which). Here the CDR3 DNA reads TGCGCCAGCAGCCAAGACCCTGGGGGCAGGGCGGGTGAAAAACTGTTTTTT. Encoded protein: CASSQDPGGRAGEKLFF.